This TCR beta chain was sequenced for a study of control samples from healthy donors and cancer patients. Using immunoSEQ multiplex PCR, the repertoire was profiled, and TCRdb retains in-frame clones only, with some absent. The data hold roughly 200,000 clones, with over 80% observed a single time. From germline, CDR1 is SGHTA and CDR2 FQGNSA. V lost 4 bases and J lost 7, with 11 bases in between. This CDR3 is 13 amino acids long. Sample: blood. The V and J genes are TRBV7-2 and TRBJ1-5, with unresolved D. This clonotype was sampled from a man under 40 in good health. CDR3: CASSSYGGQPQHF. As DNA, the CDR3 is TGTGCCAGCAGCTCCTACGGCGGACAGCCCCAGCATTTT.